The 28 T cell receptor beta chains below all came from one sample that was sequenced in a study of cytomegalovirus exposure and HLA in healthy donors. Sequencing used immunoSEQ multiplex PCR; TCRdb keeps in-frame clones, though not all of them. This repertoire shows about 150,000 clones, approximately 86% found once; its top ten account for around 24%. Sample: PBMCs. The receptor set was obtained from a man between 18 and 35 years old in good health and CMV-seropositive.

This chain links TRBV27 with TRBJ2-1, with D perhaps TRBD2 (6 bases). CDR3 length equals 14 residues. CDR1 and CDR2 from the germline V gene are MNHEY and SMNVEV (reference sequence). Trimming shortened V by 6 bases and J by 6 bases, and 15 bases separated the two germline ends. Written as DNA, the CDR3 is TGTGCCAGCAGCGGCGGGGCCAGTCTCAATGAGCAGTTCTTC. This translates into CASSGGASLNEQFF.

This clone was detected once. In nucleotides, the CDR3 is TGTGCCAGCTCACCCGACAGGGGTGCCACTGAAGCTTTCTTT. Translating gives CASSPDRGATEAFF. V is TRBV18 and J is TRBJ1-1; 8 nucleotides agree with TRBD1. Looked up from germline, CDR1 is KGHSH and CDR2 is LQKENI. J gave up 4 bases and V 3 bases, and 4 bases lay outside the gene matches. The CDR3 has 14 residues. The whole variable domain, filled in from reference TRBV18 and TRBJ1-1, reads NAGVMQNPRHLVRRRGQEARLRCSPMKGHSHVYWYRQLPEEGLKFMVYLQKENIIDESGMPKERFSAEFPKEGPSILRIQQVVRGDSAAYFCASSPDRGATEAFFGQGTRLTVV.

The chain links TRBV4-1 to TRBJ2-1; 7 bases are shared with TRBD2. Germline CDR1 and CDR2: MGHRA and YSYEKL. The junction had 5 bases not matched to a gene; V was cut back by 1 base and J by 5 bases. This CDR3 comprises 15 residues. This CDR3 is CASSQGGGVNNEQFF. As DNA, the CDR3 is TGCGCCAGCAGCCAAGGCGGGGGAGTAAACAATGAGCAGTTCTTC.

The chain is built from TRBV11-2 and TRBJ2-1; 8 bases are shared with TRBD2. Germline-derived CDR1 and CDR2 are SGHAT and FQNNGV. The CDR3 is made up of 14 amino acids. The ends lost 1 base at V and 5 bases at J; junction bases unmatched: 1. The DNA of the CDR3 is TGTGCCAGCAGCTTAGCGGGAGGGCACAATGAGCAGTTCTTC. It is translated as CASSLAGGHNEQFF.

This clone was found a few times. This chain connects TRBV27 to TRBJ2-7; tentatively, D is TRBD2 (7 bases). The V end lost 0 bases, the J end lost 2 bases, and 14 bases lay between the germline ends. This CDR3 region has 16 residues. Germline-derived CDR1 and CDR2 are MNHEY and SMNVEV (reference sequence). CDR3 DNA: TGTGCCAGCAGTTTATCGGGGGGGGCAGGGGCCTACGAGCAGTACTTC. This gives the protein CASSLSGGAGAYEQYF.

The rearrangement links TRBV11-3 to TRBJ2-1; tentatively, D is TRBD2 (5 bases). Per the germline V gene, CDR1 is SGHNT and CDR2 is YENEEA. The CDR3 has 13 amino acids. Trimming took 4 bases from V and 4 from J, leaving 8 bases between them. CDR3: CASSSRTYNEQFF. The CDR3 DNA sequence: TGTGCCAGCAGCTCCAGGACTTACAATGAGCAGTTCTTC.

The chain combines TRBV9 with TRBJ2-7; TRBD2 is a possible D gene (5 bases). This CDR3 spans 16 amino acids. Trimming removed 0 bases from V and 0 bases from J, with 13 bases in between. Germline V gene sequence: CDR1 SGDLS, CDR2 YYNGEE. In DNA, the CDR3 is TGTGCCAGCAGCGTAGCTGGGTCGGGGAGCTCCTACGAGCAGTACTTC. Translated, it gives CASSVAGSGSSYEQYF.

V gene TRBV7-7 combines with J gene TRBJ2-4, with 9 bases identical to TRBD1. This CDR3 has 19 residues. V trimming: 0 bases; J trimming: 1 base; junction bases outside the gene matches: 10. The germline V gene encodes CDR1 SSHAT and CDR2 FNYEAQ (reference sequence). CDR3 DNA sequence: TGTGCCAGCAGCTTAGCCCGACAGGGGGGGGATTTGGCCAAAAACATTCAGTACTTC. It is translated as CASSLARQGGDLAKNIQYF.

The chain combines TRBV9 with TRBJ2-3; TRBD2 aligns across 10 bases. V lost 0 bases and J lost 0; bases outside the gene matches: 4. The CDR3 length is 17 residues. In germline, CDR1 is SGDLS, CDR2 YYNGEE. CDR3 in amino acids: CASSVERTSGSTDTQYF. CDR3 bases: TGTGCCAGCAGCGTAGAAAGGACTAGCGGAAGCACAGATACGCAGTATTTT.

This chain uses TRBV5-1 with TRBJ2-4, with D perhaps TRBD2 (6 bases). CDR1 is SGHRS, CDR2 YFSETQ, per germline. The V and J ends lost 2 bases and 0 bases respectively, with 27 bases between them. The CDR3 length is 21 residues. CDR3 sequence: CASSFNPGVASGGLAKNIQYF. In DNA, the CDR3 is TGCGCCAGCAGCTTCAATCCGGGGGTGGCCAGCGGTGGGTTAGCCAAAAACATTCAGTACTTC.

This chain uses TRBV7-3 with TRBJ2-3; D is uncertain. Per germline, CDR1 SGHTA and CDR2 FQGTGA. CDR3 size: 13 residues. V gave up 5 bases and J gave up 6 bases, with 12 bases separating them. For the CDR3, the DNA is TGTGCCAGCAGCGCCACCCAAGCGGATACGCAGTATTTT. Translation gives CASSATQADTQYF. Full variable domain (rest looked up from reference TRBV7-3 and TRBJ2-3): GAGVSQTPSNKVTEKGKYVELRCDPISGHTALYWYRQSLGQGPEFLIYFQGTGAADDSGLPNDRFFAVRPEGSVSTLKIQRTERGDSAVYLCASSATQADTQYFGPGTRLTVL.

The rearrangement joins TRBV18 to TRBJ1-1; 8 bases are shared with TRBD1. The CDR3 length is 14 residues. The trim removed 2 bases at V and 4 bases at J, leaving 3 bases unmatched. Germline CDR1 KGHSH, CDR2 LQKENI. CDR3 DNA: TGTGCCAGCTCACCAACAGGGGGTGGCACTGAAGCTTTCTTT. Amino acid sequence: CASSPTGGGTEAFF.

The genes are TRBV28 and TRBJ2-5; unclear D gene. Looked up from germline, CDR1 is MDHEN and CDR2 is SYDVKM. The CDR3 totals 17 residues. V gave up 2 bases and J gave up 4 bases, with 20 bases separating them. The CDR3 here is CASSLGLPDASVETQYF. The DNA for the CDR3 is TGTGCCAGCAGTTTAGGTCTTCCCGATGCGTCCGTAGAGACCCAGTACTTC. The complete variable domain, with remaining parts taken from reference TRBV28 and TRBJ2-5, reads DVKVTQSSRYLVKRTGEKVFLECVQDMDHENMFWYRQDPGLGLRLIYFSYDVKMKEKGDIPEGYSVSREKKERFSLILESASTNQTSMYLCASSLGLPDASVETQYFGPGTRLLVL.

This clone appeared once. The chain joins TRBV29-1 to TRBJ1-2, with 9 bases fitting TRBD1. The CDR3 length is 18 residues. V shed 1 base and J 0 bases; nucleotides not matched to a gene: 12. Germline lookup yields CDR1 SQVTM and CDR2 ANQGSEA. Here the CDR3 DNA reads TGCAGCGTTGAAGTTACCTTGGGACAGGGAGGCCCTAACTATGGCTACACCTTC. Its translation is CSVEVTLGQGGPNYGYTF.

This rearrangement joins TRBV6-5 to TRBJ2-7; no definite D call. V was cut by 0 bases and J by 2 bases, with 11 bases left in between. Germline V gene sequence: CDR1 MNHEY, CDR2 SVGAGI. The length of the CDR3 is 15 residues. The CDR3 sequence is CASSYSIIQTYEQYF. In nucleotides, the CDR3 is TGTGCCAGCAGTTACTCGATAATACAGACCTACGAGCAGTACTTC.

The chain has TRBV19 and TRBJ1-5; the D is unclear. The CDR3 loop spans 14 amino acids. Per germline, CDR1 LNHDA and CDR2 SQIVND (reference sequence). V shed 0 bases and J shed 4 bases, with 7 bases lying between them. The CDR3 DNA sequence: TGTGCCAGTAGTATAGATCTCCTGAATCAGCCCCAGCATTTT. It specifies CASSIDLLNQPQHF.

This clone was counted many times. The J gene is TRBJ2-3, the V gene TRBV27, with a weak D call TRBD2 (5 bases). The V gene lost 6 bases and the J gene lost 11 bases, with 18 bases spanning the gap. The CDR3 spans 13 residues. The V gene's germline CDR1 is MNHEY and CDR2 SMNVEV (reference sequence). The CDR3 nucleotides read TGTGCCAGCAGCAATAATCCACTAGAAAGGCAGTATTTT. Translating it yields CASSNNPLERQYF.

The gene calls are TRBV4-3 and TRBJ2-2, with 14 bases aligning to TRBD2. Germline V lookup: CDR1 LGHNA, CDR2 YSLEER. The CDR3 runs to 18 residues. The V segment lost 4 bases and the J segment 0 bases; nucleotides outside the gene matches: 4. CDR3 in amino acids: CASSPGLAGATNTGELFF. The CDR3 nucleotides are TGCGCCAGCAGCCCGGGACTAGCGGGAGCCACGAACACCGGGGAGCTGTTTTTT.

This clone was detected once. The chain carries TRBV28 and TRBJ2-5, with 9 bases fitting TRBD2. V was pared by 2 bases and J by 2 bases, with 6 bases of the junction left unmatched. The V gene's germline CDR1 is MDHEN and CDR2 SYDVKM. The CDR3 runs 16 residues. CDR3 amino acids: CASSLGSGGPQETQYF. DNA for the CDR3: TGTGCCAGCAGTTTAGGCAGCGGGGGGCCACAAGAGACCCAGTACTTC.

The chain's CDR3 is CASSFLPRANQPQHF. In DNA form, the CDR3 reads TGTGCCAGCAGTTTTTTACCCAGGGCCAATCAGCCCCAGCATTTT. V is TRBV27 and J is TRBJ1-5; TRBD1 is a possible D gene (5 bases). There are 15 residues in the CDR3. V lost 3 bases and J lost 3, with 12 bases in between. From germline, CDR1 is MNHEY and CDR2 SMNVEV (reference sequence).

The V and J genes are TRBV29-1 and TRBJ2-5; a weak D match, TRBD2 (6 bases). Germline loops: CDR1 SQVTM, CDR2 ANQGSEA. The CDR3 loop spans 14 amino acids. Trimming shortened V by 4 bases and J by 1 base, and 13 bases separated the two germline ends. The CDR3 bases are TGCAGCGTTGTGGGGGGACGGGCCCAAGAGACCCAGTACTTC. Its protein product is CSVVGGRAQETQYF.

This chain links TRBV6-5 with TRBJ2-7; the match to TRBD1 covers 9 bases. J was trimmed by 11 bases and V by 6 bases; bases with no gene match: 14. From germline, CDR1 is MNHEY and CDR2 SVGAGI. There are 14 residues in the CDR3. CDR3 coding DNA: TGTGCCAGCAGCCGCCCGGGACAGGGAAGGGTTGAGTACTTC. Encoded protein: CASSRPGQGRVEYF.

J is TRBJ2-7 and V is TRBV25-1, with 8 bases that match TRBD2. The V segment lost 1 base and the J segment 5 bases; nucleotides outside the gene matches: 4. This CDR3 contains 14 residues. CDR1 and CDR2 from the germline V gene are MGHDK and SYGVNS. The CDR3 sequence is CASSESGGGNEQYF. For the CDR3, the DNA is TGTGCCAGCAGTGAATCCGGGGGGGGAAACGAGCAGTACTTC.

The chain couples TRBV7-2 to TRBJ2-7; the D gene is possibly TRBD1 (5 bases). The CDR3 totals 16 residues. CDR1 SGHTA and CDR2 FQGNSA come from the germline V gene. Trimming left V 1 base short and J 6 bases short, with 19 bases between. The CDR3 coding sequence is TGTGCCAGCAGCTTAGGCTCGGCAGGGCTTCAATCCGAGCAGTACTTC. Amino acid sequence: CASSLGSAGLQSEQYF.

This sequence joins TRBV6-5 and TRBJ1-5; D gene ambiguous. The V gene's germline CDR1 is MNHEY and CDR2 SVGAGI. The ends were cut back, 6 bases at V and 4 bases at J, with 13 bases in the middle. CDR3 size: 14 residues. This chain's CDR3 is CASSTVPGNQPQHF. The CDR3 DNA reads as TGTGCCAGCAGCACCGTTCCGGGGAATCAGCCCCAGCATTTT.

J is TRBJ2-5 and V is TRBV7-6; possibly TRBD2 for D (6 bases). The germline gives CDR1 SGHVS, CDR2 FNYEAQ. The length of the CDR3 is 14 residues. V was pared by 1 base and J by 4 bases, with 10 bases between. CDR3 DNA: TGTGCCAGCAGCTTAGTGGGGGGAGGAGAGACCCAGTACTTC. This codes for CASSLVGGGETQYF. The full variable domain, with the rest looked up from reference TRBV7-6 and TRBJ2-5, is GAGVSQSPRYKVTKRGQDVALRCDPISGHVSLYWYRQALGQGPEFLTYFNYEAQQDKSGLPNDRFSAERPEGSISTLTIQRTEQRDSAMYRCASSLVGGGETQYFGPGTRLLVL.

The chain recombines TRBV4-1 with TRBJ1-6; D possibly corresponds to TRBD1 (5 bases). The CDR3 runs to 17 residues. The V end lost 4 bases, the J end lost 7 bases, and 20 bases lay between the germline ends. The germline V gene encodes CDR1 MGHRA and CDR2 YSYEKL. CDR3 loop: CASSRDPGGRGNSPLHF. CDR3 in DNA: TGCGCCAGCAGCCGGGATCCCGGGGGACGGGGGAATTCACCCCTCCACTTT.

This clone was observed once. The chain is built from TRBV5-4 and TRBJ2-1; weak D call: TRBD2 (5 bases). Germline CDR1 reads SGHNT; CDR2 reads YYREEE (reference sequence). V was cut by 4 bases and J by 7 bases, with 27 bases left in between. The CDR3 is made up of 18 amino acids. CDR3 in amino acids: CASSAPLVEREMRNEQFF. The CDR3 nucleotides read TGTGCCAGCAGCGCCCCTCTAGTCGAGAGGGAGATGAGGAATGAGCAGTTCTTC.